At least ten counts were recorded for the clone carrying this TCR beta chain. The germline V and J ends were trimmed by 0 bases and 4 bases, with 10 bases remaining between them. Per the germline V gene, CDR1 is MNHEY and CDR2 is SMNVEV (reference sequence). The CDR3 has 15 residues. The data derive from a study of regulatory T cells in long-lasting Graves disease. Researchers made TCR beta libraries by using iRepertoire HTBI primers and running Arm-PCR on CDR3 regions. A single record per CDR3 protein comes from TCRdb applying MiXCR to the multiplex PCR reads. The repertoire holds 300,000 to 400,000 distinct CDR3 sequences, with approximately 15% as singletons. Time point indicated: newly diagnosed GD, antithyroid drugs for less than 3 months. PBMC-extracted RNA yielded the TCR library. The sample also formed part of further work on T cells in Graves' hyperthyroidism and ophthalmopathy.

This clonotype originated in a man aged 40-49 years with Graves disease. The sample in question was peripheral blood mononuclear cells (PBMCs), obtained at new diagnosis, from a patient treated with antithyroid drugs. The chain employs TRBV27 and TRBJ1-5; D may be TRBD1 (5 bases). The CDR3 loop is CASSLSRTRNQPQHF. CDR3 in DNA: TGTGCCAGCAGTTTATCGCGGACAAGGAATCAGCCCCAGCATTTT.